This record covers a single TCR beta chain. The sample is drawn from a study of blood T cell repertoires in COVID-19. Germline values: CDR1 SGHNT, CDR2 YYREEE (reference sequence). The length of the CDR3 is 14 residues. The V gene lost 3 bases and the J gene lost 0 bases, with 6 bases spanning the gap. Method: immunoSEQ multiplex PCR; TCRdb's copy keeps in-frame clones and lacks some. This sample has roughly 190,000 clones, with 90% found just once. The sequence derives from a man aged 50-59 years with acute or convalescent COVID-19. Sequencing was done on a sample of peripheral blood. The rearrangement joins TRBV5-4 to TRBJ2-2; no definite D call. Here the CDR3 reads CASSYSTNTGELFF. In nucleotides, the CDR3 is TGTGCCAGCAGCTACAGTACGAACACCGGGGAGCTGTTTTTT.